This T cell receptor (beta chain) is drawn from a study of memory CD4+ T cells and cytomegalovirus serostatus. In the study overall: Healthy Belgian adult donors included roughly ten CMV-positive and some 24 CMV-negative people.

The CDR3 covers 13 residues. Trimming removed 4 bases from V and 2 bases from J; junction bases left unmatched: 3. Germline CDR1 reads SGHRS; CDR2 reads YFSETQ. Per the study methods: After removing out-of-frame reads, around 2,100,000 distinct TCRbeta sequences remained. This table comes from immunoSEQ multiplex PCR, and its TCRdb copy is limited to in-frame clones, with some not included. Clone size and the V and J calls come from that table; the DNA yielded D and trimming. In the table there are 40,000 to 50,000 clones, 76% of which are singletons. Concerning this clone itself: Its antigen is unknown.

Study conclusions and caveats: About 40% of the roughly 160 known CMV-associated TCRbeta sequences appeared in CD4+ memory.

The sort gate was single viable CD3+CD4+CD8-CD45RO+ cells for memory CD4+ T cells. Total CD4+ T cells were enriched by CD4 positive selection. V and J are TRBV5-1 and TRBJ2-7; 7 nucleotides align to TRBD1. The origin of this receptor is an adult in good health and CMV-seronegative. Sequences were obtained from memory CD4+ T cells from blood. In DNA, the CDR3 is TGCGCCAGCAGCCCTACAGGGGCCTACGAGCAGTACTTC. Its protein product is CASSPTGAYEQYF. Looking up the rest from reference TRBV5-1 and TRBJ2-7 gives the full variable domain: KAGVTQTPRYLIKTRGQQVTLSCSPISGHRSVSWYQQTPGQGLQFLFEYFSETQRNKGNFPGRFSGRQFSNSRSEMNVSTLELGDSALYLCASSPTGAYEQYFGPGTRLTVT.